This T cell receptor beta chain was found in a study of blood T cell repertoires in COVID-19. Clones were sequenced by immunoSEQ multiplex PCR, and TCRdb holds only the in-frame ones, with some missing. The sample shows 95,000 to 150,000 clones, around 79% of them seen only once. The sequenced sample consisted of peripheral blood. This TCR was recovered from a man between 65 and 85 years old with acute or convalescent COVID-19.

CDR3 nucleotide sequence: TGTGCCAGCAGCCCCATGACTAGCGGGGGCCTCTCCGCCTACGAGCAGTACTTC. Encoded protein: CASSPMTSGGLSAYEQYF. The V gene is TRBV7-2, the J gene TRBJ2-7; 12 bases match TRBD2. V shed 5 bases, J shed 2 bases, and the junction held 13 bases outside the gene matches. CDR3 length: 18 amino acids. Germline-derived CDR1 and CDR2 are SGHTA and FQGNSA.